This T cell receptor beta chain was obtained from a study of blood T cell repertoires in COVID-19. The length of the CDR3 is 15 residues. Germline V CDR1 and CDR2: SGHNT, YYREEE (reference sequence). Trimming took 4 bases from V and 7 from J, leaving 17 bases between them. Sequencing was performed with immunoSEQ multiplex PCR; in TCRdb, only in-frame clones are kept and a portion is missing. In the table there are 150,000 to 200,000 clones, nearly 85% of which are singletons. Sequencing was carried out using peripheral blood. This sequence originates from a woman in her twenties or thirties with acute or convalescent COVID-19. This chain links TRBV5-4 with TRBJ1-4, with D possibly TRBD1 on 6 matching bases. The CDR3 DNA is TGTGCCAGCAGCCGGGGGGCCGTAGGATCTGAAAAACTGTTTTTT. Translating gives CASSRGAVGSEKLFF.